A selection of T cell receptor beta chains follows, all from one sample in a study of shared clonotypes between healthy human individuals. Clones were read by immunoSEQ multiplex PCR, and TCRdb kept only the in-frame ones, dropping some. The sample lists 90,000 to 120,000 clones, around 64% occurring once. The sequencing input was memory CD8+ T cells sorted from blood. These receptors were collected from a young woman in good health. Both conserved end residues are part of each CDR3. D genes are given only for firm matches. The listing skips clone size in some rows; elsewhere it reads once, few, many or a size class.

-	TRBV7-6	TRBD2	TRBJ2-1	TGTGCCAGCAGCTTAGATTACGCGGGAGGTTACTACAATGAGCAGTTCTTC	CASSLDYAGGYYNEQFF
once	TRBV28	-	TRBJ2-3	TGTGCCAGCAGTTTAATGGGCGGCGGCACAGATACGCAGTATTTT	CASSLMGGGTDTQYF
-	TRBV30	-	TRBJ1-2	TGTGCCTGGAGGGTAAAAACAGGGTTAGCTAACTATGGCTACACCTTC	CAWRVKTGLANYGYTF
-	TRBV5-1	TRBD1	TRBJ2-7	TGCGCCAGCAGCTTGGGGGGACAGAGTTCCTACGAGCAGTACTTC	CASSLGGQSSYEQYF
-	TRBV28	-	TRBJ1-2	TGTGCCAGCAGTTTAAGGGGGACGTTTTTACCTAACTATGGCTACACCTTC	CASSLRGTFLPNYGYTF
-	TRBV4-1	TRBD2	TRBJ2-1	TGCGCCAGCTCAGCTCCTAGCGGGACTAGGCATGAGCAGTTCTTC	CASSAPSGTRHEQFF
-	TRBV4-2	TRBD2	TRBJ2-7	TGTGCCAGCAGCCAAGGGACTAGCGGTACCTACGAGCAGTACTTC	CASSQGTSGTYEQYF
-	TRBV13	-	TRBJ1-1	TGTGCCAGCAGCTTAGTGAGGGGCACTGAAGCTTTCTTT	CASSLVRGTEAFF
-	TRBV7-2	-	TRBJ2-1	TGTGCCAGCAGGGAAAGGGGTCGAGGGACTGGGTACAATGAGCAGTTCTTC	CASRERGRGTGYNEQFF
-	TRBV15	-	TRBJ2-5	TGTGCCACCAGCAGAGACCGGGCCACCAGCACCCAGTACTTC	CATSRDRATSTQYF
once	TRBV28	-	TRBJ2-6	TGTGCCAGTGTGGGTTCTGGGGCCAACGTCCTGACTTTC	CASVGSGANVLTF
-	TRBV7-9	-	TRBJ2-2	TGTGCCTATAGGGGGAAGGAGCTGTTTTTT	CAYRGKELFF
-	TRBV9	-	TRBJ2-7	TGTGCCAGCAGCGTAGCTTGGGGGGACTACGAGCAGTACTTC	CASSVAWGDYEQYF
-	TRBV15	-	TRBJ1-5	TGTGCCACCTCGGCCGGGGGGTCAAACAATCAGCCCCAGCATTTT	CATSAGGSNNQPQHF
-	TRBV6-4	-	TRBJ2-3	TGTGCCAGCAGTACCGGGACATCTAGCACAGATACGCAGTATTTT	CASSTGTSSTDTQYF
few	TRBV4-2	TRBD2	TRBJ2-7	TGTGCCAGCAGCCAAGATCCGGGGGGAGGGTCCTACGAGCAGTACTTC	CASSQDPGGGSYEQYF
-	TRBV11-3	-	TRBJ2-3	TGTGCCAGCAGCTTAGCGGATACTGGTGCGCAGTATTTT	CASSLADTGAQYF
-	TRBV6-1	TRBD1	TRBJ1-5	TGTGCCAGCGGCAGGGACAGGGGGGCGCCCCAGCATTTT	CASGRDRGAPQHF
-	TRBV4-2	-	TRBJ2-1	TGTGCCAGCAGCCCGCAGGGTTCAAGCTCCTACAATGAGCAGTTCTTC	CASSPQGSSSYNEQFF
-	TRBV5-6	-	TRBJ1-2	TGTGCCAGCAGCTTATTACAGGGTTGGGGGTTCAATGGCTACACCTTC	CASSLLQGWGFNGYTF
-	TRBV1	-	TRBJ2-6	-	CTSRAHCLCTKSGRANVLTF
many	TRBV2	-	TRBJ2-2	TGTGCCAGCAGAACTCCGGGGAACACCGGGGAGCTGTTTTTT	CASRTPGNTGELFF
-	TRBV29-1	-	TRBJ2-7	TGCAGCGTTGATTCGGGGTTTGGGGAGCAGTACTTC	CSVDSGFGEQYF
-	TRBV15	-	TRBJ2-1	TGTGCCACCAGCAGAGACCTGGACAATGAGCAGTTCTTC	CATSRDLDNEQFF
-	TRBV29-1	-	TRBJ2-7	TGCAGCGTTGGAGGGGGCTACGAGCAGTACTTC	CSVGGGYEQYF
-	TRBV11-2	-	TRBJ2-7	TGTGCCAGCAGCTACAGATTCTCCTACGAGCAGTACTTC	CASSYRFSYEQYF
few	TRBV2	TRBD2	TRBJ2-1	TGTGCCAGCAGTGAATCTAGCGGGAGGTCCTACAATGAGCAGTTCTTC	CASSESSGRSYNEQFF
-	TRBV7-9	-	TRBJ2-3	TGTGCCAGCAATCTTGAGGAGATAAACACAGATACGCAGTATTTT	CASNLEEINTDTQYF
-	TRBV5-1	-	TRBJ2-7	TGCGCCAGCAGCCCCGGAGGGCTTGGGGGCGGGTTCTACGAGCAGTACTTC	CASSPGGLGGGFYEQYF
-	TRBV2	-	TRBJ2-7	TGTGCCAGCCTCCCAGTCGTCGGCTACGAGCAGTACTTC	CASLPVVGYEQYF
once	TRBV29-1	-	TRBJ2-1	TGCAGCGTGGGCGGCGTGAATGAGCAGTTCTTC	CSVGGVNEQFF